This T cell receptor beta chain was captured in a study of blood T cells in healthy people across ages. This clonotype turned up a few times. Its antigen is not known. Germline and junction disagree at one end, which may indicate a read error. Germline loops: CDR1 SGHRS, CDR2 YFSETQ. This CDR3 comprises 13 residues. PCR was performed a second time for about 7 to 12 cycles using a sample-barcoded 5' primer and a J-beta primer mix. TCRdb fed the 5' RACE reads into MiXCR, producing one record per CDR3 protein. The sample yields more than 900,000 distinct CDR3 sequences, under 35% seen once. Findings of the study overall: In older individuals, TCR beta diversity per million T cells was lower, falling roughly linearly with age.

This sample also appeared in a second study, on T cells of mothers and their children. From that paper: Researchers report slightly higher, though non-significant, overlap in related mother-child pairs than in unrelated pairs.

The sequencing sample was made of blood. The TCR was taken from a woman aged 35 to 49 in good health. The chain uses TRBV5-1 and TRBJ2-5; no reliable D call. The CDR3 is CTSSLFSKETQYF. The CDR3 coding sequence is TGCACCAGCAGCTTGTTCTCCAAGGAGACCCAGTACTTC.